What follows are 23 T cell receptor beta chains derived from one specimen sequenced in a study of T-cell reconstitution after alpha-beta-depleted transplantation in children. A TCRbeta library incorporating unique molecular identifiers was prepared. TCRdb re-analysed the PCR reads in MiXCR, keeping a single row per CDR3 protein. The table records approximately 520,000 distinct CDR3 sequences, about an eighth of them present only once. The sequences come from PBMCs, mostly from graft donor cells, collected 180 days after TCRalphabeta/CD19-depleted stem cell transplant. The receptors come from a female patient between 2 and 15 years old who had a stem cell transplant for aplastic anemia, so the T cells may come from the graft donor.

This clonotype came up a few times. This chain links TRBV10-3 with TRBJ2-1; the D gene could be TRBD1 or TRBD2 (5 bases each). With 4 bases removed from V and 10 bases from J, the gap between germline ends came to 14 bases. The CDR3 is made up of 13 amino acids. Germline values: CDR1 ENHRY, CDR2 SYGVKD. DNA for the CDR3: TGTGCCATCAGTGGCGCCGGGGCCGGAGAGCAGTTCTTC. Protein: CAISGAGAGEQFF.

The CDR3 spells CASSHATYEQYF. The CDR3 DNA reads TGTGCCAGCAGCCACGCAACCTACGAGCAGTACTTC. J is TRBJ2-7 and V is TRBV3-1, with unresolved D. CDR3 length equals 12 residues. Germline V gene lookup returns CDR1 LGHDT and CDR2 YNNKEL (reference sequence). Trimming cost V 3 bases and J 2 bases, with 5 bases left between them.

This clonotype was seen many times. The chain combines TRBV15 with TRBJ1-2; TRBD1 might be the D (5 bases). CDR3 length equals 17 residues. V lost 0 bases, J lost 4 bases, and 18 bases lay in between. CDR1 and CDR2 from the germline V gene are LNHNV and YYDKDF (reference sequence). The CDR3 protein is CATSRDYQRDLGYGYTF. For the CDR3, the DNA is TGTGCCACCAGCAGAGATTATCAGAGGGACCTGGGCTATGGCTACACCTTC.

This clonotype was seen ten or more times. The chain recombines TRBV2 with TRBJ2-2; a possible D gene is TRBD1 (6 bases). The germline V gene encodes CDR1 SNHLY and CDR2 FYNNEI. V was cut by 7 bases and J by 3 bases, with 12 bases left in between. The CDR3 sequence is 14 residues long. CDR3 residues: CASKSRGDTGELFF. CDR3 sequence (DNA): TGTGCCAGCAAAAGCAGGGGAGACACCGGGGAGCTGTTTTTT.

The chain joins TRBV28 to TRBJ2-1; 9 positions agree with TRBD2. The CDR3 loop spans 16 amino acids. Germline V CDR1 and CDR2: MDHEN, SYDVKM. V lost 4 bases and J lost 7; bases outside the gene matches: 11. The CDR3: CASSYILSGRGNEQFF. Written as DNA, the CDR3 is TGTGCCAGCAGTTATATCCTTAGCGGGAGAGGGAATGAGCAGTTCTTC.

The sample holds many counts of this clonotype. The chain uses TRBV20-1 and TRBJ1-1, with 8 nucleotides matching TRBD1. The CDR3 is 13 residues long. CDR1 is DFQATT, CDR2 SNEGSKA, per germline (reference sequence). The J segment lost 6 bases and the V segment lost 3 bases, leaving 6 bases of the junction unmatched. The CDR3 is CSASEGQDAEAFF. The CDR3 bases are TGCAGTGCTAGTGAGGGACAGGACGCTGAAGCTTTCTTT.

This clonotype was recorded many times. This chain joins TRBV5-1 and TRBJ2-3; 9 bases line up with TRBD2. The ends lost 1 base at V and 0 bases at J; junction bases unmatched: 0. This CDR3 has 15 residues. The germline CDR1 and CDR2 sequences are SGHRS and YFSETQ. The CDR3 reads CASSLTSGSTDTQYF. CDR3 coding DNA: TGCGCCAGCAGCTTGACTAGCGGGAGCACAGATACGCAGTATTTT. Together with reference TRBV5-1 and TRBJ2-3, the CDR3 gives the full variable domain: KAGVTQTPRYLIKTRGQQVTLSCSPISGHRSVSWYQQTPGQGLQFLFEYFSETQRNKGNFPGRFSGRQFSNSRSEMNVSTLELGDSALYLCASSLTSGSTDTQYFGPGTRLTVL.

The chain couples TRBV12-3 or TRBV12-4 to TRBJ2-3; D gene ambiguous. Trimming stripped 6 bases from V and 0 bases from J, with 10 bases between. This CDR3 region has 14 residues. CDR3 DNA sequence: TGTGCCAGCAGCGCCTGGCCCAGCACAGATACGCAGTATTTT. Protein: CASSAWPSTDTQYF.

The table lists this clonotype with many counts. This chain uses TRBV7-2 with TRBJ2-7; tentative D call: TRBD2 (6 bases). In germline, CDR1 is SGHTA, CDR2 FQGNSA. Trimming took off 5 bases at V and 4 bases at J, with 9 bases between the two ends. The CDR3 loop spans 12 amino acids. The CDR3 DNA follows: TGTGCCAGCAGCAACAGCGGGTACGAGCAGTACGTC. Its translation: CASSNSGYEQYV.

This chain joins TRBV20-1 and TRBJ2-2; D is perhaps TRBD1 (5 bases). Trimming took 1 base from V and 5 from J, leaving 11 bases between them. This CDR3 region has 14 residues. Germline CDR1 reads DFQATT; CDR2 reads SNEGSKA (reference sequence). In DNA, the CDR3 is TGCAGTGCTAGAGTCCAGGGATATACCGGGGAGCTGTTTTTT. Encoded protein: CSARVQGYTGELFF.

This clonotype was recorded a few times. V and J are TRBV7-2 and TRBJ2-4; the match to TRBD1 covers 7 bases. This CDR3 comprises 17 residues. V lost 2 bases and J lost 0; bases outside the gene matches: 7. CDR1 and CDR2 from the germline V gene are SGHTA and FQGNSA. This CDR3 is CASSLLGTVLAKNIQYF. In nucleotides, the CDR3 is TGTGCCAGCAGCTTACTGGGGACAGTTCTAGCCAAAAACATTCAGTACTTC.

This clonotype was observed a handful of times. The gene calls are TRBV7-7 and TRBJ2-1; D gene ambiguous. Trimming pared 3 bases from V and 8 bases from J, leaving 17 bases between. This CDR3 comprises 15 residues. The germline V gene has CDR1 SSHAT and CDR2 FNYEAQ (reference sequence). In nucleotides, the CDR3 is TGTGCCAGCAGCTTTAGGGTTGGAATTCAGCATGAGCAGTTCTTC. Amino acid sequence: CASSFRVGIQHEQFF.

This clonotype was seen many times. The chain couples TRBV3-1 to TRBJ1-5; D is unresolved. CDR3 length: 13 residues. The V end lost 3 bases, the J end lost 3 bases, and 6 bases lay between the germline ends. The germline gives CDR1 LGHDT, CDR2 YNNKEL (reference sequence). CDR3 amino acids: CASSQGSNQPQHF. CDR3 nucleotides: TGTGCCAGCAGCCAGGGGTCCAATCAGCCCCAGCATTTT.

This clonotype was recorded at least ten times. This rearrangement joins TRBV12-3 or TRBV12-4 to TRBJ2-1, with 7 bases lining up with TRBD2. V was clipped by 6 bases and J by 8 bases; unmatched bases: 4. The CDR3 is 12 residues long. Here the CDR3 DNA reads TGTGCCAGCAGCCCTGGGGGGGATGAGCAGTTCTTC. It codes for CASSPGGDEQFF.

The table lists this clonotype with many counts. This chain uses TRBV20-1 with TRBJ2-5; 9 bases map to TRBD1. Losses at the gene ends were 5 bases for V and 5 bases for J; bases not matched to a gene: 3. This CDR3 has 12 amino acids. Germline loops: CDR1 DFQATT, CDR2 SNEGSKA (reference sequence). Here the CDR3 DNA reads TGCAGTGCTCGCGACAGGGGGGAGACCCAGTACTTC. This sequence encodes CSARDRGETQYF.

This clonotype was counted many times. The chain couples TRBV28 to TRBJ1-1; D unclear. This CDR3 contains 14 residues. V was cut by 2 bases and J by 1 base, with 8 bases left in between. Germline V gene sequence: CDR1 MDHEN, CDR2 SYDVKM. The CDR3 loop reads CASSLEQPNTEAFF. The CDR3 nucleotides are TGTGCCAGCAGTTTAGAACAGCCGAACACTGAAGCTTTCTTT.

This clonotype was detected a few times. V and J are TRBV20-1 and TRBJ2-1; 9 nucleotides line up with TRBD2. With 8 bases clipped from V and 8 bases from J, the junction kept 10 bases outside the gene matches. Germline V gene lookup returns CDR1 DFQATT and CDR2 SNEGSKA (reference sequence). The CDR3 is 13 residues long. The CDR3 sequence: CSPSSGDSDEQFF. The CDR3 nucleotides are TGCAGTCCCTCTAGCGGGGACAGTGATGAGCAGTTCTTC.

There are a few counts of this clonotype. The chain uses TRBV3-1 and TRBJ2-7; D is perhaps TRBD2 (6 bases). The CDR3 totals 13 residues. CDR1 is LGHDT, CDR2 YNNKEL, per germline (reference sequence). V gave up 3 bases and J gave up 6 bases, with 12 bases separating them. CDR3 sequence (DNA): TGTGCCAGCAGCCATGGGACTGTCGCCGAGCAGTACTTC. Amino acid sequence: CASSHGTVAEQYF.

The rearrangement joins TRBV5-1 to TRBJ2-5; TRBD2 is a possible D gene (6 bases). CDR1 and CDR2 from the germline V gene are SGHRS and YFSETQ. V was shortened by 3 bases and J by 2 bases, with 14 bases between the two germline ends. The CDR3 loop spans 15 amino acids. CDR3 nucleotides: TGCGCCAGCAGCTCTCGGACGGGGGTACAAGAGACCCAGTACTTC. This gives the protein CASSSRTGVQETQYF.

This clonotype was observed a handful of times. J is TRBJ2-3 and V is TRBV7-2; 11 bases agree with TRBD2. V lost 2 bases, J lost 10 bases, and 11 bases stayed unmatched. Germline lookup yields CDR1 SGHTA and CDR2 FQGNSA. This CDR3 has 16 residues. The CDR3 sequence is CASSLLLAGGPSAQYF. CDR3 coding DNA: TGTGCCAGCAGCTTATTGCTAGCGGGAGGCCCGTCTGCGCAGTATTTT.

J is TRBJ2-1 and V is TRBV7-2; TRBD1 or TRBD2 may be the D gene (6 bases each). The germline gives CDR1 SGHTA, CDR2 FQGNSA. V lost 0 bases, J lost 16 bases, and 16 bases lay in between. The CDR3 spans 13 residues. The CDR3 sequence is CASSLASGARRFF. In DNA, the CDR3 is TGTGCCAGCAGCTTAGCGTCGGGGGCAAGGCGATTCTTC.

This chain connects TRBV5-1 to TRBJ2-1; 7 bases fit TRBD2. This CDR3 contains 14 residues. From germline, CDR1 is SGHRS and CDR2 YFSETQ. Trimming removed 4 bases from V and 5 bases from J; junction bases left unmatched: 6. The CDR3 DNA reads TGCGCCAGCAGCCACCAGCGGGGAGACAATGAGCAGTTCTTC. Amino acid sequence: CASSHQRGDNEQFF.

The rearrangement links TRBV2 to TRBJ2-7, with 8 nucleotides matching TRBD1. CDR1 SNHLY and CDR2 FYNNEI come from the germline V gene. The CDR3 has 14 amino acids. V dropped 6 bases and J dropped 0; count of bases not matched to a gene: 4. The CDR3 coding sequence is TGTGCCAGCAGGAGGGACAGGCCCTCCTACGAGCAGTACTTC. This sequence encodes CASRRDRPSYEQYF.